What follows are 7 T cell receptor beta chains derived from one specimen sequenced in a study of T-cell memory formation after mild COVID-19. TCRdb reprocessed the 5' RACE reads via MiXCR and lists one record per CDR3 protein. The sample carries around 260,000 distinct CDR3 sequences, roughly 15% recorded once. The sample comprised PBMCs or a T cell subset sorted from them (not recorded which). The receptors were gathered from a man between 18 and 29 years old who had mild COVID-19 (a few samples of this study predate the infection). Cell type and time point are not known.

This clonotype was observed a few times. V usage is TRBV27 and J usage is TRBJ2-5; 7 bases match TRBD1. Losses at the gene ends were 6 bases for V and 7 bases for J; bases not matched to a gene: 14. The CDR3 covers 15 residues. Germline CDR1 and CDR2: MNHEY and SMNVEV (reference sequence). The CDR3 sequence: CASSSDRFRFLTQYF. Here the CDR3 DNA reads TGTGCCAGCAGCTCGGACAGGTTTCGTTTTCTGACCCAGTACTTC.

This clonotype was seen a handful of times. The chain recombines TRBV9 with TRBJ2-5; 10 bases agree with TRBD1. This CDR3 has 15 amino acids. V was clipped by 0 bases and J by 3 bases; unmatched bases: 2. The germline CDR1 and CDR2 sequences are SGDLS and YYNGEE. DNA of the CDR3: TGTGCCAGCAGCGTAGTTGGGACAGGGGAAGAGACCCAGTACTTC. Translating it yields CASSVVGTGEETQYF.

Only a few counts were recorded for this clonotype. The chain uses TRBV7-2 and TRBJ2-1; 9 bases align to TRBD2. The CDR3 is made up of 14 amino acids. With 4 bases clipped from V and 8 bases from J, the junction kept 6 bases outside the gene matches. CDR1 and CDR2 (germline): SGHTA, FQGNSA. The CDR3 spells CASSSRGLAHEQFF. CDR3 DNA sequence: TGTGCCAGCAGCTCCCGGGGACTAGCCCATGAGCAGTTCTTC.

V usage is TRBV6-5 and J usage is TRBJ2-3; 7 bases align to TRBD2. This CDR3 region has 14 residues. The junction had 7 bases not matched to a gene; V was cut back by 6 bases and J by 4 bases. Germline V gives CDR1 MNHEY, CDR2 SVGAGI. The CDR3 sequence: CASRRAGSSDTQYF. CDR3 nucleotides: TGTGCCAGCAGGAGAGCGGGGTCGTCAGATACGCAGTATTTT.

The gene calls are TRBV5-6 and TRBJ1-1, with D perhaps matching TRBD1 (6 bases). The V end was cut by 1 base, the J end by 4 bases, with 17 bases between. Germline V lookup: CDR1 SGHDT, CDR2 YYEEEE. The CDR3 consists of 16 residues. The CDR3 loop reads CASSLSRGNDGTEAFF. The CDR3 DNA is TGTGCCAGCAGCTTGTCGAGGGGGAATGACGGCACTGAAGCTTTCTTT.

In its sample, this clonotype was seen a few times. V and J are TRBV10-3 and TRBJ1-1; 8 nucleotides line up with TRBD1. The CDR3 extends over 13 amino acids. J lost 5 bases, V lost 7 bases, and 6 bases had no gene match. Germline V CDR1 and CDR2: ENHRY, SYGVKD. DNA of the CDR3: TGTGCCATCAACACACAGGGGGGGACTGAAGCTTTCTTT. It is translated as CAINTQGGTEAFF.

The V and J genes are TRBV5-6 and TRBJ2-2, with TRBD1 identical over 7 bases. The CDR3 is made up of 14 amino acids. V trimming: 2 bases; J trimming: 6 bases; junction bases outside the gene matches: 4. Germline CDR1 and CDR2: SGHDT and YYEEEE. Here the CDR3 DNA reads TGTGCCAGCAGCTTCGGTCAGGGGGCCGGGGAGCTGTTTTTT. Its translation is CASSFGQGAGELFF. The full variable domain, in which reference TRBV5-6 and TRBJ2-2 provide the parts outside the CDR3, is DAGVTQSPTHLIKTRGQQVTLRCSPKSGHDTVSWYQQALGQGPQFIFQYYEEEERQRGNFPDRFSGHQFPNYSSELNVNALLLGDSALYLCASSFGQGAGELFFGEGSRLTVL.